This T cell receptor beta chain was documented in a study of blood T cell repertoires in COVID-19. Study details: The United States, Italy and Spain supplied acute and convalescent COVID-19 samples. The cDNA or gDNA used as material had been derived from T cells, B-cell-depleted T cells, or PBMCs.

Participants' own reports of clinical history determined their cohort assignment. Methods used by the authors: Researchers report that nucleated cell counts were estimated from reference gene primer amplification. Repertoires were generated with immunoSEQ multiplex PCR, while TCRdb's copy carries only in-frame clones and drops some. V and J calls and clone size are those listed in that table; D and trimming were worked out from the DNA. The sample consists of around 220,000 clones, around 80% of them appearing once. Germline CDR1 is SGHVS and CDR2 is FNYEAQ. Trimming took off 5 bases at V and 0 bases at J, with 11 bases between the two ends. The length of the CDR3 is 15 residues. This clone was detected only a few times.

Sequencing used PBMCs or T cells enriched from blood (not recorded which). The chain links TRBV7-6 to TRBJ1-5; D might be TRBD1 (6 bases). This receptor was identified in a woman between 40 and 50 years old with acute COVID-19. For the CDR3, the DNA is TGTGCCAGCAGCGCCAAGACAGGTAGCAATCAGCCCCAGCATTTT. Protein sequence: CASSAKTGSNQPQHF.